The table lists the clone carrying this T cell receptor (beta chain) with many counts. Its antigen is unidentified. TCRdb recomputed calls from the 5' RACE reads with MiXCR, one row per CDR3 protein. This sample has 700,000 to 950,000 distinct CDR3 sequences; 9% to 15% occur once, and the top ten carry around 1.6%. Trimming shortened V by 4 bases and J by 6 bases, and 10 bases separated the two germline ends. The CDR3 loop spans 13 amino acids. This sample is drawn from a study of identical twins. Regarding the study as a whole: Cord blood beta clonotypes that were abundant carried fewer insertions, and memory repertoires showed no such trend.

This same sample was also taken into another study, of yellow fever vaccine responses in identical twins. As that study records: Twins' vaccine T cell responses were reported to seem partly convergent and partly personalized.

Input material: PBMCs. This sequence joins TRBV12-3 or TRBV12-4 and TRBJ1-5; D is unclear. This clonotype originated in a woman in her late teens or twenties in good health. The CDR3 protein is CASSSSTSQPQHF. Written as DNA, the CDR3 is TGTGCCAGCAGTTCGTCAACCAGTCAGCCCCAGCATTTT.